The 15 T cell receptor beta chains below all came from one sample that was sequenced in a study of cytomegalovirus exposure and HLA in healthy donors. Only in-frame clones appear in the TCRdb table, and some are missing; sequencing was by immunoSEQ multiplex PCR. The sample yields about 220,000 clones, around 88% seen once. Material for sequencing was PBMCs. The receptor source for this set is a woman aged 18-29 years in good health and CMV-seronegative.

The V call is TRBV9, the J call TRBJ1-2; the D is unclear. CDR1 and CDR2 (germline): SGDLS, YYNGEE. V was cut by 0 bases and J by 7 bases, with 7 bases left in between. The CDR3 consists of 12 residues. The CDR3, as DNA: TGTGCCAGCAGCGTAGTACGAGGTGGCTACACCTTC. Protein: CASSVVRGGYTF.

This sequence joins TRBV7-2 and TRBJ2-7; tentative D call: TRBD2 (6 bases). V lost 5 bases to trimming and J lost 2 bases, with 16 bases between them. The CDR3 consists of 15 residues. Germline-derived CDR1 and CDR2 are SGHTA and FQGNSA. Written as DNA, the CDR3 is TGTGCCAGCAGCAAACGGGACTTATCTACCTACGAGCAGTACTTC. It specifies CASSKRDLSTYEQYF.

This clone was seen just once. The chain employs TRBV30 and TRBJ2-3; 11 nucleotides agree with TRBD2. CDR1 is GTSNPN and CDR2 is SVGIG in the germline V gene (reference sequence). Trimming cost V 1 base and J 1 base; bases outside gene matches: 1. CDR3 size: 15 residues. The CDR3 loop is CAWSGGLAGTDTQYF. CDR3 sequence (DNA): TGTGCCTGGAGTGGGGGACTAGCGGGCACAGATACGCAGTATTTT.

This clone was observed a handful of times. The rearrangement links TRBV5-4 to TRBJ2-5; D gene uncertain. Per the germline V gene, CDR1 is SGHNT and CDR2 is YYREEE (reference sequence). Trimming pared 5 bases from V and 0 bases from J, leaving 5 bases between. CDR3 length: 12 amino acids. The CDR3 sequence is CASSQYQETQYF. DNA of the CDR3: TGTGCCAGCAGTCAGTACCAAGAGACCCAGTACTTC.

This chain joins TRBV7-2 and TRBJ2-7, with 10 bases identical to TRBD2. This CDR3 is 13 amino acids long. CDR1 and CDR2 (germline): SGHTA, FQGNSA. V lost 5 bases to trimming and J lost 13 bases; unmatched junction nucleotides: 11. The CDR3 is CASSGGLAVDAYF. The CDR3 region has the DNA TGTGCCAGCAGCGGAGGACTAGCGGTTGACGCCTACTTC.

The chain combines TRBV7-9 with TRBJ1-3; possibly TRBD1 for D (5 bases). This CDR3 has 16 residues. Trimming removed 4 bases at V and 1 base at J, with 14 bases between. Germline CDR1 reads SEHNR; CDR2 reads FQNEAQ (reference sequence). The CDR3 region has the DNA TGTGCCAGCAGCTCTCTCGGGGGGGGTTCTGGAAACACCATATATTTT. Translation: CASSSLGGGSGNTIYF. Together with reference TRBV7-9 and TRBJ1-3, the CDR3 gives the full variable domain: DTGVSQNPRHKITKRGQNVTFRCDPISEHNRLYWYRQTLGQGPEFLTYFQNEAQLEKSRLLSDRFSAERPKGSFSTLEIQRTEQGDSAMYLCASSSLGGGSGNTIYFGEGSWLTVV.

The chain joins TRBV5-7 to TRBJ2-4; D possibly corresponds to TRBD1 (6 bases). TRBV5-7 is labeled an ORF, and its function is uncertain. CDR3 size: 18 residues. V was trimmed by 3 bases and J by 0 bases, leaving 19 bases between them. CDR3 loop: CASSSTRGKFRAKNIQYF. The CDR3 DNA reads TGTGCCAGCAGCTCGACCAGGGGAAAGTTTCGAGCCAAAAACATTCAGTACTTC.

This CDR3 reads CASSRGLAGGEETQYF. In DNA, the CDR3 is TGCGCCAGCAGCCGAGGACTAGCGGGAGGGGAAGAGACCCAGTACTTC. The chain is built from TRBV5-1 and TRBJ2-5, with TRBD2 identical over 15 bases. Germline values: CDR1 SGHRS, CDR2 YFSETQ. CDR3 length: 16 amino acids. With 4 bases clipped from V and 3 bases from J, the junction kept 4 bases outside the gene matches. The full variable domain, in which reference TRBV5-1 and TRBJ2-5 provide the parts outside the CDR3, is KAGVTQTPRYLIKTRGQQVTLSCSPISGHRSVSWYQQTPGQGLQFLFEYFSETQRNKGNFPGRFSGRQFSNSRSEMNVSTLELGDSALYLCASSRGLAGGEETQYFGPGTRLLVL.

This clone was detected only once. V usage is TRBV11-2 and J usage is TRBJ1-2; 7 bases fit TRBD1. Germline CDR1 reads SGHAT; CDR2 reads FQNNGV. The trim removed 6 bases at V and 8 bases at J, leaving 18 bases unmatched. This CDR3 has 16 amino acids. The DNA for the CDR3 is TGTGCCAGCAGTATAACCGGCAGGGGGGCTGGGAAAGGCTACACCTTC. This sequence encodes CASSITGRGAGKGYTF.

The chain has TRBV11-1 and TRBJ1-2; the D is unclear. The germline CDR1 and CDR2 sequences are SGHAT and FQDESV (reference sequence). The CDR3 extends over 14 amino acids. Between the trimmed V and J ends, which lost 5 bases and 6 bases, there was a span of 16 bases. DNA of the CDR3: TGTGCCAGCAGCCTCTTCCTTGGCAGCGATGGCTACACCTTC. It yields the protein CASSLFLGSDGYTF.

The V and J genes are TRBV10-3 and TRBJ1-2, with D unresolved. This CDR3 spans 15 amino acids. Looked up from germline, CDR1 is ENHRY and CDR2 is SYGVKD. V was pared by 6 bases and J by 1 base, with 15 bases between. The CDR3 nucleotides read TGTGCCATCAGCGAGAAATCCGGACTTAACTATGGCTACACCTTC. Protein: CAISEKSGLNYGYTF.

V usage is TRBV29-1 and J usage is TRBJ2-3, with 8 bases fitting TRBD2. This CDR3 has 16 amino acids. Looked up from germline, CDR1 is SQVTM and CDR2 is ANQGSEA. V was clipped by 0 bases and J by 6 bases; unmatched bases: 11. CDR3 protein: CSVEDYLAGTFDTQYF. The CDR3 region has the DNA TGCAGCGTTGAAGATTACCTAGCGGGTACGTTTGATACGCAGTATTTT.

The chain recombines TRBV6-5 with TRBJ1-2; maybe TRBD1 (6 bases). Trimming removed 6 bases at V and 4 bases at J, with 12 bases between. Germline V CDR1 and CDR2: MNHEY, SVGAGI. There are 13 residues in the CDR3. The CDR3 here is CASRGGQTYGYTF. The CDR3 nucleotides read TGTGCCAGCAGGGGCGGACAGACCTATGGCTACACCTTC.

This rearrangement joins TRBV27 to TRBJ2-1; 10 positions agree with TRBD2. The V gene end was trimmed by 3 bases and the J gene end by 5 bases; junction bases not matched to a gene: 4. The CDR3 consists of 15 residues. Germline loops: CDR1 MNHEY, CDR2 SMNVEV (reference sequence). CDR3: CASSLGTSGNNEQFF. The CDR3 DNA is TGTGCCAGCAGTTTGGGTACTAGCGGGAACAATGAGCAGTTCTTC.

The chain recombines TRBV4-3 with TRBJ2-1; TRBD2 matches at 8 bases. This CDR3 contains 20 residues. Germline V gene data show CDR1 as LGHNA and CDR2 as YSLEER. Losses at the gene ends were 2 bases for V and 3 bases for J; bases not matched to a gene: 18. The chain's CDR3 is CASSQSSAPDSGNLYNEQFF. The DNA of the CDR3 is TGCGCCAGCAGCCAATCTTCAGCCCCGGATAGCGGGAACCTCTACAATGAGCAGTTCTTC.